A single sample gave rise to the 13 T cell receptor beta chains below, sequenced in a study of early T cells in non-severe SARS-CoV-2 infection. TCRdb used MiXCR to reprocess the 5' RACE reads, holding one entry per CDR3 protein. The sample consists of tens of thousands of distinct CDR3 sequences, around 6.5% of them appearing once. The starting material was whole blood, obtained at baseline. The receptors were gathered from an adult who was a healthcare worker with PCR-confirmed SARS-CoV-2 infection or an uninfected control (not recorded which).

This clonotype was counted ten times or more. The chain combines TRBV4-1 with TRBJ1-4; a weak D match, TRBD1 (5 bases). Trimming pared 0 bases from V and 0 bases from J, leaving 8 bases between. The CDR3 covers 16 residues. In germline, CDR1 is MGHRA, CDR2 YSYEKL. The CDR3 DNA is TGCGCCAGCAGCCAAGAGACAGCAGCAACTAATGAAAAACTGTTTTTT. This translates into CASSQETAATNEKLFF.

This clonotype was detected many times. The CDR3 DNA reads TGTGCCAGCAGCGTAGCTACGAAGGGGCACTATGGCTACACCTTC. Encoded protein: CASSVATKGHYGYTF. V gene TRBV9 combines with J gene TRBJ1-2; D is possibly TRBD1 (5 bases). The CDR3 consists of 15 residues. Trimming took off 0 bases at V and 3 bases at J, with 12 bases between the two ends. The germline V gene has CDR1 SGDLS and CDR2 YYNGEE.

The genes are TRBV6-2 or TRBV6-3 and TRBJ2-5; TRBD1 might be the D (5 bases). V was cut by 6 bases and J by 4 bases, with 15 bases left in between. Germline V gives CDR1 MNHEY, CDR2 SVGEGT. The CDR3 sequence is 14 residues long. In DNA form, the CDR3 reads TGTGCCAGCAGGGACCAGGGAAGTAGAGAGACCCAGTACTTC. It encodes CASRDQGSRETQYF.

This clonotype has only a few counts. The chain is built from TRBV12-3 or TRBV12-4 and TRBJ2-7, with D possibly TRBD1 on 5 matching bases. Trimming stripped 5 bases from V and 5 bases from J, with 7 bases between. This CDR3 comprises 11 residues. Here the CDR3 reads CASSPGHEQYF. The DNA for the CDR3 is TGTGCCAGCAGTCCAGGGCACGAGCAGTACTTC.

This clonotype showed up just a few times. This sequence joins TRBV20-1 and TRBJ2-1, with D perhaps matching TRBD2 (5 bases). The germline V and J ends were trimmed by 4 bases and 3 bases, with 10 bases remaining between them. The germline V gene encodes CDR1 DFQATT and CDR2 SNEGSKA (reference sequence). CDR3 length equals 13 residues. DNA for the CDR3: TGCAGTGCTAAAACTAGAGTCTACAATGAGCAGTTCTTC. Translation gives CSAKTRVYNEQFF.

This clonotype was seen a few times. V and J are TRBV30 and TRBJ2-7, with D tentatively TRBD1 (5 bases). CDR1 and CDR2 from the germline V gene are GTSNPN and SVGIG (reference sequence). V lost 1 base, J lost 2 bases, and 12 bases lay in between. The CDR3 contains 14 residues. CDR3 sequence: CAWSAGLYAYEQYF. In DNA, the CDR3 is TGTGCCTGGAGTGCAGGGCTTTATGCCTACGAGCAGTACTTC.

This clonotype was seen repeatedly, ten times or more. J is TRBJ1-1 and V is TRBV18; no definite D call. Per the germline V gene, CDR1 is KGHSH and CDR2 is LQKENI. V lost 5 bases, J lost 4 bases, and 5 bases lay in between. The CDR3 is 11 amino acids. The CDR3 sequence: CASSGSTEAFF. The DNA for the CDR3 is TGTGCCAGCTCAGGGAGCACTGAAGCTTTCTTT.

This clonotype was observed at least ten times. CDR3 protein: CASSYGQGDSDEQFF. The CDR3 DNA reads as TGTGCCAGCAGCTACGGACAGGGGGATTCGGATGAGCAGTTCTTC. The chain links TRBV7-9 to TRBJ2-1; 10 nucleotides match TRBD1. The CDR3 spans 15 residues. CDR1 is SEHNR, CDR2 FQNEAQ, per germline (reference sequence). With 4 bases clipped from V and 8 bases from J, the junction kept 8 bases outside the gene matches.

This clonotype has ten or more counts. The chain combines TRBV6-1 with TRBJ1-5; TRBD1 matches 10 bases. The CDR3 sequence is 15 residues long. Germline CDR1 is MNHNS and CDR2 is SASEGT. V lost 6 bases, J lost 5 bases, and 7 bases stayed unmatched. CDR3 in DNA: TGTGCCAGCAGCGCGAAGACAGGGGGCCATCAGCCCCAGCATTTT. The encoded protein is CASSAKTGGHQPQHF.

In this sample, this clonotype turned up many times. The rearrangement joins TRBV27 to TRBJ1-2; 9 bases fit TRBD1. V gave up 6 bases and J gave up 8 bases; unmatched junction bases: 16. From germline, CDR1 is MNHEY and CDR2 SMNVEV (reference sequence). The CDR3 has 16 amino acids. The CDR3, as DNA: TGTGCCAGCAGACCCCTTGACAGGGGGGGAATGCAGGGCTACACCTTC. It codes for CASRPLDRGGMQGYTF.

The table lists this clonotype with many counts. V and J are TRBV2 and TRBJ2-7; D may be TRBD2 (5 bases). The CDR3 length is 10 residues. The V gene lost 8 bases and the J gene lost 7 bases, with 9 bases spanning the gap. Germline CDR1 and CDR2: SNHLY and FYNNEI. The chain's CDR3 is CASGPGEQYF. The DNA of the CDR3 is TGTGCCAGCGGACCGGGGGAGCAGTACTTC.

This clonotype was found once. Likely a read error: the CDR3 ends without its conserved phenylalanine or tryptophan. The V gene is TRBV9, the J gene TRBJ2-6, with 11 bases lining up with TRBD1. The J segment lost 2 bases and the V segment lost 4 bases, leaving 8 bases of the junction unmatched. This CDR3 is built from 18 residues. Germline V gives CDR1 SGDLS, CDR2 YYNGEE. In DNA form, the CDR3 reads TGTGCCAGCAGCCCCGGACAGGGGGCGATGGCTGGGGCCAACGTCCTGACTATC. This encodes CASSPGQGAMAGANVLTI.

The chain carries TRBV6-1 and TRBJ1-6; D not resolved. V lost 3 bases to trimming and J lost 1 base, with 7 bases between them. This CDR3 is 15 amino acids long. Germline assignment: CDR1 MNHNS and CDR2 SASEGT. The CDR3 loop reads CASSDRQSYNSPLHF. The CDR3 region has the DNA TGTGCCAGCAGTGACCGCCAGTCCTATAATTCACCCCTCCACTTT.